The sequence of this T cell receptor (beta chain) was determined in a study of cytomegalovirus exposure and HLA in healthy donors. Findings and limits, study-wide: For most TCR sequences rarity was the rule, although some public TCRs occurred in many donors.

Comments on this clone: Its antigen is not identified. An end of the junction differs from the germline gene, which may be a read error.

Germline-derived CDR1 and CDR2 are MDHEN and SYDVKM. The CDR3 has 11 residues. PCR employed 60 Vbeta and 13 Jbeta primers. Sequencing used immunoSEQ multiplex PCR; TCRdb keeps in-frame clones, though not all of them. This sample has 130,000 to 150,000 clones, with around 67% found just once. The sample was PBMCs. The chain is built from TRBV28 and TRBJ1-1; D ambiguous. The clonotype originates from a man aged 18 to 29 in good health and CMV-seropositive. CDR3 DNA: TGTGCCAGCAGTTGGAACAGTGAAGCTTTCTTT. It encodes CASSWNSEAFF.